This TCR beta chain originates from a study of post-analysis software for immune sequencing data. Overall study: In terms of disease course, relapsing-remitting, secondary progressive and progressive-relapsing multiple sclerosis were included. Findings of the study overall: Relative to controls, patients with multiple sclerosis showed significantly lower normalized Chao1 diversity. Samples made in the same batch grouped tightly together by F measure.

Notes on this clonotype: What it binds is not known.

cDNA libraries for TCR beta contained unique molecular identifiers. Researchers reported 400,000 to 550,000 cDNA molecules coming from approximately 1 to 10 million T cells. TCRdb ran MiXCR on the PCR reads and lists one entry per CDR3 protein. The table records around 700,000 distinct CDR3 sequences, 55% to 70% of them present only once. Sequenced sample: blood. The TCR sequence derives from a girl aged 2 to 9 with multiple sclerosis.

This chain's CDR3 is CSARDPRTVLYGYTF. In DNA, the CDR3 is TGCAGTGCTAGAGATCCCCGGACAGTACTCTATGGCTACACCTTC. This chain connects TRBV20-1 to TRBJ1-2, with D tentatively TRBD1 (6 bases). The germline V gene has CDR1 DFQATT and CDR2 SNEGSKA (reference sequence). The CDR3 is made up of 15 amino acids. V was clipped by 0 bases and J by 4 bases, with 15 bases between them.